Sequencing of this TCR beta chain was carried out in a study of PD-L1 blockade in urothelial cancer. Overall study context: Samples came from 3 weeks, at the second dose, and 6 weeks into treatment.

As for time point: peripheral blood 6 weeks after treatment start. Sample numbers ranged from 1 to 8 per patient, encompassing pretreatment and on-treatment collections. Worth noting for this clone: Antigen unknown.

Profiling relied on immunoSEQ multiplex PCR, and the TCRdb table lists in-frame clones only, not all of them. The table has 25,000 to 35,000 clones, around 80% seen once. Germline lookup yields CDR1 MNHEY and CDR2 SMNVEV (reference sequence). The V end was cut by 5 bases, the J end by 3 bases, with 14 bases between. CDR3 length: 15 residues. General study points: Below-median pretreatment blood TCR clonality was associated with improved progression-free and overall survival.

Sequencing was performed on PBMCs, taken around atezolizumab (anti-PD-L1) treatment. The source of this sequence is a man between 65 and 85 years old with urothelial cancer. The chain is built from TRBV27 and TRBJ2-1; D not certain. This CDR3 reads CASSPLAAIYNEQFF. The DNA for the CDR3 is TGTGCCAGCAGTCCCCTCGCGGCCATCTACAATGAGCAGTTCTTC.